This entry describes one T cell receptor beta chain. What it recognizes is unknown. These data are taken from a study of monozygotic twins with inflammatory bowel disease. General study results and limits: Support was lacking for any single strong IBD-associated signal or clonotype. On the inverse Simpson index, IBD patients scored lower for TCRbeta diversity than healthy co-twins.

The V gene's germline CDR1 is SGHRS and CDR2 YFSETQ. The CDR3 loop spans 14 amino acids. TCRdb reprocessed the 5' RACE reads and keeps a single row for each CDR3 protein, giving no DNA. The sample totals some 130,000 distinct CDR3 sequences. The receptor was isolated from a human donor with ulcerative colitis or Crohn's disease, or a healthy co-twin of an affected twin (not recorded which). The V call is TRBV5-1, the J call TRBJ2-1; checking the TCRdb D call of TRBD2 is not possible without DNA. Sequenced sample: blood. The CDR3: CASGRTSGTNEQFF.